The sequence of this T cell receptor beta chain was determined in a study of low-dose radiotherapy and immunotherapy resistance in tumors. The wider study: The drug cyclophosphamide was given into a vein at 200 mg/m2 every two weeks, one day before radiation and immunotherapy.

Primers used for first-strand cDNA, a TRAV- and TRBV-specific set, covered both alpha and beta chains. TCRs were put through 20 to 25 PCR cycles of amplification with Phusion. A constant-region primer and the V-primer adapter served as the primer pair. Amplification of the isolated mRNA used in vitro transcription. TCRdb passed the reads through MiXCR, listing each CDR3 protein once. The repertoire holds approximately 84,000 distinct CDR3 sequences, with 15% to 20% as singletons. The time point: after trial treatment. Treatment in this sample: LDRT plus nivolumab, ipilimumab, low-dose cyclophosphamide and aspirin (RACIN trial). Patients qualified if they had advanced solid tumors that lacked tumor-infiltrating lymphocytes. The input for sequencing was PBMCs, taken after low-dose radiotherapy plus immunotherapy. The sequence came from a male donor with prostate cancer.

CDR3: CSARDQGRGQPQHF. In DNA form, the CDR3 reads TGCAGTGCTAGAGATCAAGGCCGAGGTCAGCCCCAGCATTTT. The chain joins TRBV20-1 to TRBJ1-5; D is unclear. The germline V gene encodes CDR1 DFQATT and CDR2 SNEGSKA (reference sequence). Trimming pared 0 bases from V and 6 bases from J, leaving 12 bases between. The CDR3 is made up of 14 amino acids.